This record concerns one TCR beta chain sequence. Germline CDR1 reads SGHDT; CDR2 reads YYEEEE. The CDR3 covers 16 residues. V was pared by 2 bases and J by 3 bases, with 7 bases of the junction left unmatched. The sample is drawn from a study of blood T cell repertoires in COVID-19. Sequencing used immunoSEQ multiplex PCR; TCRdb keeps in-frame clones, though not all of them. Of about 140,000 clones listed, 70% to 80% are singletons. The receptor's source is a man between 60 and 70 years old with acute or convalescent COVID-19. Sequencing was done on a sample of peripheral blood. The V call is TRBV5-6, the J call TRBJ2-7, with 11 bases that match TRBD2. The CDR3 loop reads CASSLKGLAGGYEQYF. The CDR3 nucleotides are TGTGCCAGCAGCTTAAAGGGCCTAGCGGGAGGCTACGAGCAGTACTTC.